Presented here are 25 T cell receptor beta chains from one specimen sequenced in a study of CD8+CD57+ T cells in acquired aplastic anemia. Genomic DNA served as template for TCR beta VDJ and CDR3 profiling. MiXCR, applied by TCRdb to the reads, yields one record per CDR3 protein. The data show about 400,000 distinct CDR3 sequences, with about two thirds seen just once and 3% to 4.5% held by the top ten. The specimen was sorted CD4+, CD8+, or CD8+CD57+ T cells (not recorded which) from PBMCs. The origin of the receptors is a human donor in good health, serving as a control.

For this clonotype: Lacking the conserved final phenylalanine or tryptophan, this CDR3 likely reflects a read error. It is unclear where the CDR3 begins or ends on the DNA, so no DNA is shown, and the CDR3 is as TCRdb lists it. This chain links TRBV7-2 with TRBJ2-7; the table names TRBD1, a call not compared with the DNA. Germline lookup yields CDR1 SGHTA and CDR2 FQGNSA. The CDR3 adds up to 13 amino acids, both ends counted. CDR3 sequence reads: CASSLQRGGTGEL.

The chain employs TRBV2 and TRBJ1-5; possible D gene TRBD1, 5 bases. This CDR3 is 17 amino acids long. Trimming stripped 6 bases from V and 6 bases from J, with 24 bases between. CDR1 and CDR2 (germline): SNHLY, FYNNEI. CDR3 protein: CASRADGTAPRRQPQHF. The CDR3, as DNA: TGTGCCAGCAGGGCCGACGGGACGGCCCCCCGGCGTCAGCCCCAGCATTTT.

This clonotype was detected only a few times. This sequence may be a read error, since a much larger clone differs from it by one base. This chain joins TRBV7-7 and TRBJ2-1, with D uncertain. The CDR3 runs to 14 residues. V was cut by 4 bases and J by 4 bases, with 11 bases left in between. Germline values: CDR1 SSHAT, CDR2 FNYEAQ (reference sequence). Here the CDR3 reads CASSSLPGYNEQFF. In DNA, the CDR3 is TGTGCCAGCAGCTCCCTTCCAGGTTACAATGAGCAGTTCTTC.

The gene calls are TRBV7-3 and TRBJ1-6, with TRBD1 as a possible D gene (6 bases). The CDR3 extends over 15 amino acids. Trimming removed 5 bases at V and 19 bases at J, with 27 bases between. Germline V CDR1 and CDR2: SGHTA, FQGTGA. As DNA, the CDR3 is TGTGCCAGCAGCACTACGAGGGCCGGGGCAGGGGCACAGCACTTT. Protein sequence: CASSTTRAGAGAQHF.

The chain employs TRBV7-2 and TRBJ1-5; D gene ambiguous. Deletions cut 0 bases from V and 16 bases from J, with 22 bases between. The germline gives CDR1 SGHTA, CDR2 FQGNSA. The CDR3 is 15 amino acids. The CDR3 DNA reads TGTGCCAGCAGCTTAGCGTACGGGTCTTTAAATCAGCCCCATTTT. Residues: CASSLAYGSLNQPHF.

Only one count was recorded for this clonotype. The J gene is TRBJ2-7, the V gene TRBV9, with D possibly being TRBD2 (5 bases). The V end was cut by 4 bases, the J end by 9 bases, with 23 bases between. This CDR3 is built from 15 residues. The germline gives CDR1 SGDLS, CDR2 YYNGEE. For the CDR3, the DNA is TGTGCCAGCAGCAAGGAGGCAGGTGTGCGTTTCTTGCAGTACTTC. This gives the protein CASSKEAGVRFLQYF.

CDR3 residues: CAISEDRGAPYYGYTF. CDR3 nucleotides: TGTGCCATCAGTGAGGACAGGGGGGCTCCCTATTATGGCTACACCTTC. The V and J genes are TRBV10-3 and TRBJ1-2; 9 bases line up with TRBD1. The CDR3 is 16 residues long. Germline-derived CDR1 and CDR2 are ENHRY and SYGVKD. With 2 bases clipped from V and 5 bases from J, the junction kept 9 bases outside the gene matches.

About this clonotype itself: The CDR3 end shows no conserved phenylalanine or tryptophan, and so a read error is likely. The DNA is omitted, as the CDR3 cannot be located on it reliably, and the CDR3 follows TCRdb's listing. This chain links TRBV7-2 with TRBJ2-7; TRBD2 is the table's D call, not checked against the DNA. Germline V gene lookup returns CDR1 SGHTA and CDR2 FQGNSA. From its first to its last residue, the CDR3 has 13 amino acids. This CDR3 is CASSLAGRQLVRE.

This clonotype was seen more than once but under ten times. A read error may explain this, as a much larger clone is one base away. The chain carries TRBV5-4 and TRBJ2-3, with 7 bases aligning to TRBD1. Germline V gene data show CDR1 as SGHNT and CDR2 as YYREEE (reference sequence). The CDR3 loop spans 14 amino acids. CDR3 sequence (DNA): TGTGCCAGCAGCTGGGACAGTTACACAGATGCGCAGTATTTT. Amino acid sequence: CASSWDSYTDAQYF.

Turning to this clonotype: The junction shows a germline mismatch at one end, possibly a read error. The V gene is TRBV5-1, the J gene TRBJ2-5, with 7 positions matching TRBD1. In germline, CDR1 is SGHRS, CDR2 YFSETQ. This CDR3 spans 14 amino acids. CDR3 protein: CASSLAPGGKTQYF. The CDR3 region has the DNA TGTGCCAGCAGCTTGGCCCCAGGGGGTAAGACCCAGTACTTC.

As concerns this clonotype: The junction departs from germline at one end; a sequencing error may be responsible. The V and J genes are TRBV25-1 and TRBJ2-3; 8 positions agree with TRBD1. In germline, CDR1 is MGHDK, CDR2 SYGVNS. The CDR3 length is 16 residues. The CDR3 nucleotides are TGTGCCAGCAGTGTAGGGGGGACAGGACAAGGAGATGCGCAGTATTTT. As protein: CASSVGGTGQGDAQYF.

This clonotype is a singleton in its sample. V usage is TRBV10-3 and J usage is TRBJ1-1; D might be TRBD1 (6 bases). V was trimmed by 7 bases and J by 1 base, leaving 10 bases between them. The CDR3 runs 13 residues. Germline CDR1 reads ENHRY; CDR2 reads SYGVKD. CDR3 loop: CAITQGQNTEAFF. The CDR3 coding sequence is TGTGCCATCACTCAGGGGCAGAACACTGAAGCTTTCTTT.

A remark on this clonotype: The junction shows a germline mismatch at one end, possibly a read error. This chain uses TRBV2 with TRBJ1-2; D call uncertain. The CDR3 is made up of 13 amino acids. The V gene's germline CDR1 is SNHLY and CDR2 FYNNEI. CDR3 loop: CATSGARNTDAIF. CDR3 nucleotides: TGTGCCACCAGCGGAGCCAGGAACACTGACGCTATCTTT.

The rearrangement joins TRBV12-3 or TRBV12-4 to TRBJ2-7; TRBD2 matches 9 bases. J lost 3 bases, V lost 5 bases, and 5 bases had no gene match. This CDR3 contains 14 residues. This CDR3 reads CASSHSGGYYEQYF. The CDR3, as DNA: TGTGCCAGCAGTCATAGCGGGGGCTACTACGAGCAGTACTTC.

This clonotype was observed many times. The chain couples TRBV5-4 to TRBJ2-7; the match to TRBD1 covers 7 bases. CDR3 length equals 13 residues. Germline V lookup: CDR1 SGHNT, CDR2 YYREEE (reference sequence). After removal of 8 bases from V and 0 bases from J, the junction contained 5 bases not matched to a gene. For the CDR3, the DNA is TGTGCCAGGAGACAGGGCAGCTCCTACGAGCAGTACTTC. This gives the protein CARRQGSSYEQYF.

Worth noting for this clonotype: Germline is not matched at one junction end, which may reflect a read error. CDR3 coding DNA: TGCAGTGCTAGTGGGACTATGACAGAGAACTTC. Translated, it gives CSASGTMTENF. This chain connects TRBV20-1 to TRBJ2-5; 7 bases fit TRBD2. Looked up from germline, CDR1 is DFQATT and CDR2 is SNEGSKA (reference sequence). The CDR3 is made up of 11 amino acids.

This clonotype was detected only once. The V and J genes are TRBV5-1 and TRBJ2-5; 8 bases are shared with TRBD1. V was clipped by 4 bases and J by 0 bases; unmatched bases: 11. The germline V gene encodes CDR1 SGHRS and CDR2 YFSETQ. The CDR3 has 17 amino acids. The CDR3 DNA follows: TGCGCCAGCAGCGACCACGCGGGACAGGCGTACCAAGAGACCCAGTACTTC. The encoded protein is CASSDHAGQAYQETQYF. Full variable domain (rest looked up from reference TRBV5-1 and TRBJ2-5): KAGVTQTPRYLIKTRGQQVTLSCSPISGHRSVSWYQQTPGQGLQFLFEYFSETQRNKGNFPGRFSGRQFSNSRSEMNVSTLELGDSALYLCASSDHAGQAYQETQYFGPGTRLLVL.

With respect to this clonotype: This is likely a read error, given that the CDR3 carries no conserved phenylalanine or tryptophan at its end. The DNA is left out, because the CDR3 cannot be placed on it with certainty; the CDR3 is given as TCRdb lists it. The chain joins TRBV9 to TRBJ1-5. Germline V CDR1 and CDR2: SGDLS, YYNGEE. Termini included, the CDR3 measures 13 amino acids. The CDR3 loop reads CASSLGEAQPQTL.

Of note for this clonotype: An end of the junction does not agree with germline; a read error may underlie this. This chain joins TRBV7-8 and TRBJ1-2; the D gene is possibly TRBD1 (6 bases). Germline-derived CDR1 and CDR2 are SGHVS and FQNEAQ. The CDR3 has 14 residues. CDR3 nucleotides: TGCGCCAGCAGCCCAAGGTCTGGGGGCAAGGGCTACACCTTC. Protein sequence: CASSPRSGGKGYTF.

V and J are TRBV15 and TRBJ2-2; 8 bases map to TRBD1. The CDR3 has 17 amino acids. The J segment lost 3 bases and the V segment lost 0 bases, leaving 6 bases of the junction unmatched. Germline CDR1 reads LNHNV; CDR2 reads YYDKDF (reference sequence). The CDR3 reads CATSRDPRGQDTGELFF. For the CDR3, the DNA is TGTGCCACCAGCAGAGACCCCAGGGGGCAGGACACCGGGGAGCTGTTTTTT.

CDR3 DNA sequence: TGCAGTGCTAGAGTTGTTTATAATTCGCCCCAGTACTTC. Amino acid sequence: CSARVVYNSPQYF. The chain recombines TRBV20-1 with TRBJ2-5; D is uncertain. Trimming left V 1 base short and J 9 bases short, with 15 bases between. The CDR3 runs to 13 residues. Germline V gene data show CDR1 as DFQATT and CDR2 as SNEGSKA (reference sequence).

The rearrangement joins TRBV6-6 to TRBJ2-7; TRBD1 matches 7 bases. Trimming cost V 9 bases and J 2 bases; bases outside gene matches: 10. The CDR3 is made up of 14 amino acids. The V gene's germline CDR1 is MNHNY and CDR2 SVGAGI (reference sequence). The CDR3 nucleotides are TGTGCCAGTAGTAAGACAGGGTTGCCCTACGAGCAGTACTTC. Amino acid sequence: CASSKTGLPYEQYF.

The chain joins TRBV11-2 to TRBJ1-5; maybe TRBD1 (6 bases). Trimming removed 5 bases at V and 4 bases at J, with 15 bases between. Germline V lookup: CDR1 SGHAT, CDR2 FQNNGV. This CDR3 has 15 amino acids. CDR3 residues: CASSRGGAQNQPQHF. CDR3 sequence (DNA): TGTGCCAGCAGCAGGGGGGGTGCACAGAATCAGCCCCAGCATTTT.

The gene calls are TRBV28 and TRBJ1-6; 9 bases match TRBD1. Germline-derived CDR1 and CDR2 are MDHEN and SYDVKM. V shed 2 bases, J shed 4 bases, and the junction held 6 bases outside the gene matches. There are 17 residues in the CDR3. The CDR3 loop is CASSLSSGQGYNSPLHF. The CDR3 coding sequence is TGTGCCAGCAGTTTAAGTTCGGGACAGGGATATAATTCACCCCTCCACTTT.

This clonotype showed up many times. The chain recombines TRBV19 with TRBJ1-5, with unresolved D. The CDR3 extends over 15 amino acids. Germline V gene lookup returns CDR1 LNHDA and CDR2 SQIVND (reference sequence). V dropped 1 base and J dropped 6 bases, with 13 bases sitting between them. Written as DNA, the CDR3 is TGTGCCAGTAGTATAGGGAGGGAACTTTCTCAGCCCCAGCATTTT. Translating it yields CASSIGRELSQPQHF.